These 24 T cell receptor beta chains were all obtained from the same sample, sequenced in a study of control samples from healthy donors and cancer patients. Assay: immunoSEQ multiplex PCR; the TCRdb copy retains only in-frame clones and omits some. The profile covers some 170,000 clones, with roughly 95% appearing a single time and 0.85% to 1.3% taken by the ten largest. What was sequenced was blood. Every receptor here comes from a woman aged 30 to 39 in good health.

The rearrangement uses TRBV6-5 and TRBJ1-1, with 8 bases fitting TRBD1. The CDR3 covers 15 residues. The germline V gene has CDR1 MNHEY and CDR2 SVGAGI. V trimming: 2 bases; J trimming: 5 bases; junction bases outside the gene matches: 7. The CDR3 DNA follows: TGTGCCAGCAGTTACGGACTAACAGGGGGGACTGAAGCTTTCTTT. This encodes CASSYGLTGGTEAFF.

This sequence joins TRBV6-5 and TRBJ1-5; the D gene is possibly TRBD1 (5 bases). V lost 7 bases and J lost 8, with 21 bases in between. The length of the CDR3 is 15 residues. Germline V gene sequence: CDR1 MNHEY, CDR2 SVGAGI. The CDR3 protein is CASTGRWTRGKPQHF. CDR3 bases: TGTGCCAGCACTGGCAGGTGGACCCGGGGGAAGCCCCAGCATTTT.

The V and J genes are TRBV7-3 and TRBJ2-7; D gene unclear. Trimming removed 5 bases from V and 0 bases from J, with 17 bases in between. Germline lookup yields CDR1 SGHTA and CDR2 FQGTGA. The CDR3 length is 16 residues. In nucleotides, the CDR3 is TGTGCCAGCAGCCGGACCACGCACAGCACCTCCTACGAGCAGTACTTC. This gives the protein CASSRTTHSTSYEQYF.

The chain has TRBV14 and TRBJ1-1; D unclear. CDR1 is SGHDN, CDR2 FVKESK, per germline. Trimming pared 2 bases from V and 0 bases from J, leaving 7 bases between. The CDR3 length is 14 residues. CDR3 nucleotide sequence: TGTGCCAGCAGCCAACAGAGAGTGAACACTGAAGCTTTCTTT. Residues: CASSQQRVNTEAFF.

The V call is TRBV27, the J call TRBJ1-1, with D unresolved. Germline V gives CDR1 MNHEY, CDR2 SMNVEV (reference sequence). The CDR3 extends over 14 amino acids. Trimming cost V 5 bases and J 0 bases, with 10 bases left between them. CDR3 loop: CASSIKSVNTEAFF. Here the CDR3 DNA reads TGTGCCAGCAGTATAAAAAGCGTGAACACTGAAGCTTTCTTT.

V usage is TRBV28 and J usage is TRBJ1-2; possibly TRBD1 for D (5 bases). Trimming shortened V by 6 bases and J by 6 bases, and 14 bases separated the two germline ends. The germline gives CDR1 MDHEN, CDR2 SYDVKM. This CDR3 spans 13 amino acids. The CDR3 DNA sequence: TGTGCCAGCAGCCCATCGACAGACGATGGCTACACCTTC. The encoded protein is CASSPSTDDGYTF.

This chain joins TRBV7-9 and TRBJ2-3; D ambiguous. The CDR3 consists of 13 residues. CDR1 is SEHNR and CDR2 is FQNEAQ in the germline V gene (reference sequence). Trimming shortened V by 1 base and J by 6 bases, and 8 bases separated the two germline ends. This CDR3 is CASSLGALDTQYF. The CDR3 nucleotides read TGTGCCAGCAGCTTAGGGGCGCTTGATACGCAGTATTTT.

The V call is TRBV11-2, the J call TRBJ2-3; TRBD2 matches 7 bases. V trimming: 6 bases; J trimming: 4 bases; junction bases outside the gene matches: 7. CDR3 length equals 14 residues. CDR1 is SGHAT and CDR2 is FQNNGV in the germline V gene. CDR3 sequence: CASSRRERADTQYF. DNA of the CDR3: TGTGCCAGCAGTAGGCGGGAGCGTGCAGATACGCAGTATTTT.

The chain carries TRBV6-4 and TRBJ2-7; TRBD2 might be the D (5 bases). Germline assignment: CDR1 MRHNA and CDR2 SNTAGT. The ends were cut back, 3 bases at V and 6 bases at J, with 12 bases in the middle. The CDR3 spans 13 residues. The CDR3 sequence: CASSEDGGREQYF. The CDR3, as DNA: TGTGCCAGCAGTGAAGACGGAGGTCGCGAGCAGTACTTC.

This chain links TRBV6-2 or TRBV6-3 with TRBJ2-1; D is unclear. Per the germline V gene, CDR1 is MNHEY and CDR2 is SVGEGT. The length of the CDR3 is 16 residues. The V and J ends lost 6 bases and 0 bases respectively, with 15 bases between them. CDR3 sequence (DNA): TGTGCCAGCAGCTCGTACTCAGCGAGCTCCTACAATGAGCAGTTCTTC. It translates to CASSSYSASSYNEQFF.

The chain joins TRBV7-2 to TRBJ1-6; TRBD1 matches 11 bases. Germline CDR1 reads SGHTA; CDR2 reads FQGNSA. The CDR3 is 15 residues long. J lost 6 bases, V lost 6 bases, and 4 bases had no gene match. The CDR3 DNA sequence: TGTGCCAGCAGTTTGGACAGGGGGCTTAATTCACCCCTCCACTTT. This codes for CASSLDRGLNSPLHF.

This chain links TRBV18 with TRBJ2-1, with 9 bases lining up with TRBD2. The germline V gene has CDR1 KGHSH and CDR2 LQKENI. V gave up 6 bases and J gave up 7 bases; unmatched junction bases: 10. CDR3 size: 15 residues. This CDR3 reads CASSYLAGDKNEQFF. The CDR3 region has the DNA TGTGCCAGCTCTTATTTAGCGGGAGATAAGAATGAGCAGTTCTTC. Complete variable domain (other parts from reference TRBV18 and TRBJ2-1): NAGVMQNPRHLVRRRGQEARLRCSPMKGHSHVYWYRQLPEEGLKFMVYLQKENIIDESGMPKERFSAEFPKEGPSILRIQQVVRGDSAAYFCASSYLAGDKNEQFFGPGTRLTVL.

This chain joins TRBV28 and TRBJ2-7; 10 nucleotides align to TRBD2. Unmatched junction bases numbered 16, after V lost 4 bases and J lost 1 base. This CDR3 contains 19 residues. Germline CDR1 is MDHEN and CDR2 is SYDVKM. The CDR3 sequence: CASSSPGLANLEWSYEQYF. In nucleotides, the CDR3 is TGTGCCAGCAGTTCTCCGGGACTAGCGAATCTTGAATGGTCCTACGAGCAGTACTTC.

This sequence joins TRBV6-5 and TRBJ1-6; TRBD1 aligns across 7 bases. This CDR3 is built from 14 residues. Looked up from germline, CDR1 is MNHEY and CDR2 is SVGAGI. V lost 4 bases, J lost 9 bases, and 6 bases stayed unmatched. CDR3 sequence (DNA): TGTGCCAGCAGTTCAGTACAGGGGAGTTCACCCCTCCACTTT. Translated: CASSSVQGSSPLHF.

This chain links TRBV18 with TRBJ1-2; 7 positions match TRBD1. The CDR3 totals 17 residues. Germline trimming cut 0 bases from V and 0 bases from J; bases unmatched to any gene: 7. Germline V gene lookup returns CDR1 KGHSH and CDR2 LQKENI. The CDR3 bases are TGTGCCAGCTCACCACCGTGGCGTGACAGGGCTAACTATGGCTACACCTTC. Amino acid sequence: CASSPPWRDRANYGYTF.

The chain carries TRBV5-1 and TRBJ2-5; D is possibly TRBD1 or TRBD2 (6 bases each). Germline CDR1 is SGHRS and CDR2 is YFSETQ. This CDR3 is 16 amino acids long. With 4 bases removed from V and 4 bases from J, the gap between germline ends came to 20 bases. The CDR3 sequence: CASSRGPALTGETQYF. Written as DNA, the CDR3 is TGCGCCAGCAGCCGGGGGCCCGCCCTTACGGGAGAGACCCAGTACTTC.

The chain's CDR3 is CASSQQGLGALYEQFF. The DNA for the CDR3 is TGTGCCAGCTCACAACAGGGACTCGGGGCGTTGTATGAGCAGTTCTTC. The V gene is TRBV18, the J gene TRBJ2-1; D may correspond to TRBD1 or TRBD2 (6 bases each). V was pared by 4 bases and J by 8 bases, with 21 bases between. This CDR3 has 16 amino acids. CDR1 and CDR2 from the germline V gene are KGHSH and LQKENI.

The rearrangement links TRBV19 to TRBJ2-4; D is unresolved. CDR3 length: 15 residues. Germline values: CDR1 LNHDA, CDR2 SQIVND (reference sequence). Trimming removed 2 bases from V and 8 bases from J, with 16 bases in between. The CDR3 spells CASSILATVTDIQYF. The CDR3 coding sequence is TGTGCCAGTAGTATATTGGCTACAGTAACGGACATTCAGTACTTC.

V gene TRBV28 combines with J gene TRBJ2-5; D possibly matches TRBD1 or TRBD2 (7 bases each). This CDR3 has 15 residues. Trimming pared 7 bases from V and 5 bases from J, leaving 20 bases between. Germline V gives CDR1 MDHEN, CDR2 SYDVKM. The CDR3: CASIRREGAFETQYF. The CDR3 bases are TGTGCCAGCATTCGGAGGGAGGGGGCTTTCGAGACCCAGTACTTC.

The chain combines TRBV3-1 (or the pseudogene TRBV3-2) with TRBJ1-5, with unresolved D. The CDR3 runs to 14 residues. Germline CDR1 and CDR2: LGHDT and YNNKEL (reference sequence). The germline V and J ends were trimmed by 3 bases and 2 bases, with 8 bases remaining between them. Here the CDR3 reads CASSQDAGNQPQHF. CDR3 coding DNA: TGTGCCAGCAGCCAGGACGCTGGCAATCAGCCCCAGCATTTT.

V and J are TRBV4-1 and TRBJ1-2, with a weak D call TRBD1 (6 bases). The CDR3 is 15 residues long. The V gene's germline CDR1 is MGHRA and CDR2 YSYEKL. Trimming shortened V by 0 bases and J by 2 bases, and 10 bases separated the two germline ends. DNA for the CDR3: TGCGCCAGCAGCCAAGACGCCGGGACAAACTATGGCTACACCTTC. Translating gives CASSQDAGTNYGYTF.

The chain uses TRBV19 and TRBJ2-7; 9 bases line up with TRBD1. With V trimmed by 3 bases and J by 0 bases, 3 bases remained unmatched. CDR1 is LNHDA, CDR2 SQIVND, per germline (reference sequence). This CDR3 is 15 amino acids long. CDR3 protein: CASSIGQGLSYEQYF. In nucleotides, the CDR3 is TGTGCCAGTAGTATCGGACAGGGGCTCTCCTACGAGCAGTACTTC. Together with reference TRBV19 and TRBJ2-7, the CDR3 gives the full variable domain: DGGITQSPKYLFRKEGQNVTLSCEQNLNHDAMYWYRQDPGQGLRLIYYSQIVNDFQKGDIAEGYSVSREKKESFPLTVTSAQKNPTAFYLCASSIGQGLSYEQYFGPGTRLTVT.

V usage is TRBV7-6 and J usage is TRBJ2-7; D possibly corresponds to TRBD2 (5 bases). The CDR3 covers 15 residues. Trimming cost V 2 bases and J 3 bases, with 14 bases left between them. CDR1 is SGHVS and CDR2 is FNYEAQ in the germline V gene. The CDR3, as DNA: TGTGCCAGCAGCTTAAATAGAGAGGGTTACTACGAGCAGTACTTC. Residues: CASSLNREGYYEQYF.

The chain has TRBV25-1 and TRBJ2-7, with TRBD2 matching over 7 bases. With V trimmed by 3 bases and J by 6 bases, 5 bases remained unmatched. CDR1 and CDR2 from the germline V gene are MGHDK and SYGVNS. This CDR3 region has 13 residues. CDR3 loop: CASSDGGVSEQYF. As DNA, the CDR3 is TGTGCCAGCAGTGATGGGGGGGTTAGCGAGCAGTACTTC.